This T cell receptor (beta chain) was profiled in a study of tumor and adjacent non-tumor tissue in lung cancer. The CDR3 length is 12 residues. Germline values: CDR1 SGHVS, CDR2 FQNEAQ. Points from the study as a whole: Tumor tissue had significantly higher TCR diversity than normal lung.

Note on this clonotype: What it binds is not known. A read error is possible here, since a much larger clone lies one base away.

The template was RNA from unsorted bulk tissue. A modified ARM-PCR protocol with three rounds of nested PCR amplified TCRbeta. TCRdb re-analysed the multiplex PCR reads in MiXCR, keeping a single row per CDR3 protein. The sample shows roughly 65,000 distinct CDR3 sequences, 60% of them seen only once. V is TRBV7-8 and J is TRBJ2-1, with unresolved D. The receptor's source is a man in his fifties with non-small cell lung cancer. The specimen was lung tumor tissue. The chain's CDR3 is CASSYNWDEHFF. DNA for the CDR3: TGTGCCAGCAGTTACAACTGGGATGAGCACTTCTTC.